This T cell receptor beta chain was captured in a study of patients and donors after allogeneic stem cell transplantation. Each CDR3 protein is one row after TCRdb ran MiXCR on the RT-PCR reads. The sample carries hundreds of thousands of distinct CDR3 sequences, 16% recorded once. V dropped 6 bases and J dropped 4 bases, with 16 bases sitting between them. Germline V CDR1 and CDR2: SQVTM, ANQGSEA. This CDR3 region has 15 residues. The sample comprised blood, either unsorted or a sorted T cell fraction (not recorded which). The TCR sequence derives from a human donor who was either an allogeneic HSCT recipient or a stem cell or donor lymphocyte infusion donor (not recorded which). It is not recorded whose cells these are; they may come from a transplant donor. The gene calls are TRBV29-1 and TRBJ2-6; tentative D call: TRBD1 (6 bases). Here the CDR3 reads CSVYPRGSGANVLTF. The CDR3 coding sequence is TGCAGCGTATACCCCAGGGGTTCCGGGGCCAACGTCCTGACTTTC.